This T cell receptor (beta chain) is drawn from a study of blood T cell repertoires in COVID-19. Authors' methods: Amplifying reference gene primers gave estimates of nucleated cell counts. Assay: immunoSEQ multiplex PCR; the TCRdb copy retains only in-frame clones and omits some. V and J calls and clone size follow that table, whereas D and trimming were derived from the DNA. The sample includes 300,000 to 400,000 clones, about 90% seen only once; the top ten take approximately 1%. Germline loops: CDR1 MDHEN, CDR2 SYDVKM. V was clipped by 3 bases and J by 10 bases, with 15 bases between them. This CDR3 has 14 residues. Participants were placed into cohorts based on the clinical history they reported.

The chain recombines TRBV28 with TRBJ1-4; TRBD1 is a possible D gene (6 bases). This clonotype was sampled from a woman aged 25 to 39 who had recovered from COVID-19. The specimen was PBMCs or T cells enriched from blood (not recorded which). This CDR3 is CASSLAGAHGKLFF. CDR3 nucleotide sequence: TGTGCCAGCAGTTTGGCGGGGGCGCACGGAAAACTGTTTTTT.